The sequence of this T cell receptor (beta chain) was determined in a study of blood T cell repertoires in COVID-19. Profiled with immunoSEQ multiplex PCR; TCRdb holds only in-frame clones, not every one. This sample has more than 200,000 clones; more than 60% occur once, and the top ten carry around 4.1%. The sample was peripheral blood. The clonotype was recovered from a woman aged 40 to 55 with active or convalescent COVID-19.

CDR3 in amino acids: CASSERTSGNKNIQYF. The CDR3 nucleotides are TGTGCCAGCAGTGAAAGAACTAGCGGGAATAAAAACATTCAGTACTTC. The chain has TRBV6-1 and TRBJ2-4; TRBD2 matches 10 bases. V shed 2 bases, J shed 4 bases, and the junction held 5 bases outside the gene matches. This CDR3 is built from 16 residues. The V gene's germline CDR1 is MNHNS and CDR2 SASEGT.